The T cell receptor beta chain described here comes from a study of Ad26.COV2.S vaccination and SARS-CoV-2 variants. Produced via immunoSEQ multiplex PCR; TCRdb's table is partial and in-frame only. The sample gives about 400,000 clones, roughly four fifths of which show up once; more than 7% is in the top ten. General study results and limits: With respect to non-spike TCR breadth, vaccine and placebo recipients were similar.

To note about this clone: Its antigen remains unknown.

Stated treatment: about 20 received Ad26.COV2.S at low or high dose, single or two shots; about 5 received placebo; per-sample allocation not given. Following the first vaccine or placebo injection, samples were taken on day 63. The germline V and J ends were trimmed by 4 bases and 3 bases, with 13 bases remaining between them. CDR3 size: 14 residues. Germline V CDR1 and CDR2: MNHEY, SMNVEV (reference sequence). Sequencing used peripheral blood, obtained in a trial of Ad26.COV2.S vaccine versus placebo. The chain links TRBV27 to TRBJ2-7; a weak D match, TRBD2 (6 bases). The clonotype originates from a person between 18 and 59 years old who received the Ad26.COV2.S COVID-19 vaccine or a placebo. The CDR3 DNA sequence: TGTGCCAGCAGTTCTGGACTGGGAGGCTACGAGCAGTACTTC. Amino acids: CASSSGLGGYEQYF.